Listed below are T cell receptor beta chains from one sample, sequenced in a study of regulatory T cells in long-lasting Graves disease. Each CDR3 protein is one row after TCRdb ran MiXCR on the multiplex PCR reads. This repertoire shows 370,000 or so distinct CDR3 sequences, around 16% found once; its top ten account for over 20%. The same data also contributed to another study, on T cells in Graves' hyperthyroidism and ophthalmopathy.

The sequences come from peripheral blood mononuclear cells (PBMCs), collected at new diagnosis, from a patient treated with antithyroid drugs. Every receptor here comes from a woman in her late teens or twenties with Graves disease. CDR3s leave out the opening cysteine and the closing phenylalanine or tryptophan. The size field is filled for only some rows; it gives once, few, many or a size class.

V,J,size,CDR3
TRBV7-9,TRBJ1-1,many,ASSDGGHSRTEAF
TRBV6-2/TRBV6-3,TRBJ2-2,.,ASSPPVAGAGNTGELF
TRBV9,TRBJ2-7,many,ASSPTSGGAFSYEQY
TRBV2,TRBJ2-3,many,ARGTSGSTDTQY
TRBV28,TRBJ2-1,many,ASKLLAGGDEQF
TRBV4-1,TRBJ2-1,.,ASSPRGGPYNEQF
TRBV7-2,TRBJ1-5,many,ASSHGTGGYQPQH
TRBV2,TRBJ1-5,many,ASTLGRGLDQPQH
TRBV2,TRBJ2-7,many,ASSTGTGTYEQY
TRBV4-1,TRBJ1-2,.,ASSQSTENYGYT
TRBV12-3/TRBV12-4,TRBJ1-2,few,ASGKLQGGNGYT
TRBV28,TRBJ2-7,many,ASRSMGPHQY
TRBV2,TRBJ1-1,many,ASSGLALNTEAF
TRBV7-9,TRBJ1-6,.,ASSLASYNSPLH
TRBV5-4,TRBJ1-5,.,ASSLGGVNQPQH
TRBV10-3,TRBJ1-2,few,AIKTLASGYT
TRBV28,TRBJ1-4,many,ASSLNGAINEKLF
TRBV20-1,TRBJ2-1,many,SVAGGNNEQF
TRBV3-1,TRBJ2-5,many,ASSQATGGAETQY
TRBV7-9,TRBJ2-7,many,ASSLGGAAYEQY
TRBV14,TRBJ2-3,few,ASSRPGASTDTQY
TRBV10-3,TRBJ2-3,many,AISDGGTDTQY
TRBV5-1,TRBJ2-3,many,ASSLESGGAADTQY
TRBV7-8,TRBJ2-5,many,ASRSTGGDETQY
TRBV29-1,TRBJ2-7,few,SVYRGLPYEQY
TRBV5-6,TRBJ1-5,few,ASSLGGVTRNQPQH
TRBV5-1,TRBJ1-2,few,ASSLAAGVRTNYGYT
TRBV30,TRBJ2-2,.,AWGTGSGGELF
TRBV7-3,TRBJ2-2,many,ASSLEKSGTGGELF
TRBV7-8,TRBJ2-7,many,ASSEPGQVTYEQY
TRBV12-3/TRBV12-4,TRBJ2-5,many,ASSFSKETQY
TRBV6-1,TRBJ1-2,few,ASRVGQNYGYT
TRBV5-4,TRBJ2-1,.,ASSLGTGKEQF
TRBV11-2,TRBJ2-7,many,ASSAYLGDHEQY
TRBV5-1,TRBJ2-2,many,ASRSGTGGPGELF
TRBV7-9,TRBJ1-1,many,ASRRPGERAF
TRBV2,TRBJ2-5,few,ASNLDRGRMETQY
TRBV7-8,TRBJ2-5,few,ASSFDWVGETQY
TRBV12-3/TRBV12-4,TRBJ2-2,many,ASSLLLAGGLPGELF
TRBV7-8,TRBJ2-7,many,ASSLAFGNEQY
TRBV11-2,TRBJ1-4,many,ASSQTGGEEKLF
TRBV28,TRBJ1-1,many,ASSSQGLGTEAF